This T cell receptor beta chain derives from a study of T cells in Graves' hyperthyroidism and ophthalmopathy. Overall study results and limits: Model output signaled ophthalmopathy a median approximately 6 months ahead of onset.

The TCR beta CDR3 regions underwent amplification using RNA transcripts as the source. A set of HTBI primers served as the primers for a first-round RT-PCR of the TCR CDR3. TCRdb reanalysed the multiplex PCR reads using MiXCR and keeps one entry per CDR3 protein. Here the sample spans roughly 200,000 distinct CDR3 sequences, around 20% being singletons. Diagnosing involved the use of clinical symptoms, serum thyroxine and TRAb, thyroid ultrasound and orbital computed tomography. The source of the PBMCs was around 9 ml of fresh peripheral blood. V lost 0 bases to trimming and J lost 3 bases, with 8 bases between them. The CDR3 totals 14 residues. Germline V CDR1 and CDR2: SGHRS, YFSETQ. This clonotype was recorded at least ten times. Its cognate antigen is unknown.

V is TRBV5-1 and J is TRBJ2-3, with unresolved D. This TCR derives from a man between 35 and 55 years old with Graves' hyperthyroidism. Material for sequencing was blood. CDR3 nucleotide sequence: TGCGCCAGCAGCTTGGCAACCCTGACAGATACGCAGTATTTT. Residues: CASSLATLTDTQYF.